Given below is one T cell receptor beta chain in context. PCR employed 60 Vbeta and 13 Jbeta primers. Method: immunoSEQ multiplex PCR; TCRdb's copy keeps in-frame clones and lacks some. The sample yields tens of thousands of clones, around 81% seen once. This record comes from a study of cytomegalovirus exposure and HLA in healthy donors. The V end was cut by 6 bases, the J end by 1 base, with 15 bases between. Per the germline V gene, CDR1 is ENHRY and CDR2 is SYGVKD. This CDR3 has 15 amino acids. The TCR comes from a young man in good health and CMV-seronegative. Sequencing was done on a sample of PBMCs. The V gene is TRBV10-3, the J gene TRBJ1-1; TRBD1 is a possible D gene (6 bases). The CDR3 DNA reads TGTGCCATCAGGAGGACAGACGCTGGGAACACTGAAGCTTTCTTT. This encodes CAIRRTDAGNTEAFF.